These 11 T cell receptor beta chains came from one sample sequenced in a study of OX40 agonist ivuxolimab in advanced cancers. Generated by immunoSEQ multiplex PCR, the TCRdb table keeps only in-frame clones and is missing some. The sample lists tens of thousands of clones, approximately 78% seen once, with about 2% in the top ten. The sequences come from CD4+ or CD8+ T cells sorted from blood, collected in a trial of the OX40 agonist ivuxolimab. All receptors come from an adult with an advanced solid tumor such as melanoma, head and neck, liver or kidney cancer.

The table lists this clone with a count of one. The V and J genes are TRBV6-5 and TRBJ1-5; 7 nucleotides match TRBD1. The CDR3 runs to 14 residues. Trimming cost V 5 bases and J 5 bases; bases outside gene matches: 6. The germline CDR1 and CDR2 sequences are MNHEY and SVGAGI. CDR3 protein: CASSERQGYQPQHF. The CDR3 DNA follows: TGTGCCAGCAGTGAGCGACAGGGATATCAGCCCCAGCATTTT.

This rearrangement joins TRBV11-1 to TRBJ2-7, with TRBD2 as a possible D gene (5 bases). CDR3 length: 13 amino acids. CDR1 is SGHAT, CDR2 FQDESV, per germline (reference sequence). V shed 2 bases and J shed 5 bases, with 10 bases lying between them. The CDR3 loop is CASSLLWRDEQYF. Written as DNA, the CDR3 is TGTGCCAGCAGCTTACTTTGGCGGGACGAGCAGTACTTC.

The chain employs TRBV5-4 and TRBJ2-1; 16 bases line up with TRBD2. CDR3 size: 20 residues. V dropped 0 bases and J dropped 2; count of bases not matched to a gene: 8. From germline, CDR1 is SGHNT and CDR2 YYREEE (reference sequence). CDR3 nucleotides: TGTGCCAGCAGCTTGGGCACCGGGACTAGCGGGAGGGGAACCTACAATGAGCAGTTCTTC. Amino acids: CASSLGTGTSGRGTYNEQFF.

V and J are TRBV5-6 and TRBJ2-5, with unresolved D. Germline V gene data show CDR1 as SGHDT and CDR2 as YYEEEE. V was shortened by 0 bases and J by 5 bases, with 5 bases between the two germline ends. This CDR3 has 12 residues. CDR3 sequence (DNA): TGTGCCAGCAGCTTGGTTTCGGAGACCCAGTACTTC. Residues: CASSLVSETQYF.

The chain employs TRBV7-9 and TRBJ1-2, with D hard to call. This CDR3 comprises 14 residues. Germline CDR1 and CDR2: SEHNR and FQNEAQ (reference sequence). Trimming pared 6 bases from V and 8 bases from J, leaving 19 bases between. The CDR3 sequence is CASSSFIGYSGYTF. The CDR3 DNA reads TGTGCCAGCAGTAGTTTCATCGGGTACTCCGGCTACACCTTC.

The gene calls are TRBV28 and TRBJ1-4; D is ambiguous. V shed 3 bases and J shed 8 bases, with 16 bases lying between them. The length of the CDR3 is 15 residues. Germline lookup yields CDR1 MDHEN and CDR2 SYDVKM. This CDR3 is CASSLRSLAREKLFF. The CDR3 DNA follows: TGTGCCAGCAGTTTGCGAAGCCTAGCTCGGGAAAAACTGTTTTTT. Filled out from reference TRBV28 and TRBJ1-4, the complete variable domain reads DVKVTQSSRYLVKRTGEKVFLECVQDMDHENMFWYRQDPGLGLRLIYFSYDVKMKEKGDIPEGYSVSREKKERFSLILESASTNQTSMYLCASSLRSLAREKLFFGSGTQLSVL.

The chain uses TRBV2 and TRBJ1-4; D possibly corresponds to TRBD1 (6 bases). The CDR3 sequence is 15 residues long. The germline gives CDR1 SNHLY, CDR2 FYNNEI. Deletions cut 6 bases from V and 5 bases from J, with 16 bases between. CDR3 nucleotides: TGTGCCAGCAGAGCACCGGGACAATGGAATGAAAAACTGTTTTTT. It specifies CASRAPGQWNEKLFF.

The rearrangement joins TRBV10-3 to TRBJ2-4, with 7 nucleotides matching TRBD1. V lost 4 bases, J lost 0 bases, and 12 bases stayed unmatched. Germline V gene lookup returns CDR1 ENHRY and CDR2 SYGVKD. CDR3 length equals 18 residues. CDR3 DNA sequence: TGTGCCATCAGTGTCGCCAACCGGACAGGAATAGCCAAAAACATTCAGTACTTC. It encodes CAISVANRTGIAKNIQYF.

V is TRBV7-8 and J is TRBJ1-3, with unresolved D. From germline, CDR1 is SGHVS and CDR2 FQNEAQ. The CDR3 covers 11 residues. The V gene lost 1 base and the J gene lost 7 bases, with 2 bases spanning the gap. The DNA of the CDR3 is TGTGCCAGCAGCTTAGGCAACACCATATATTTT. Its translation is CASSLGNTIYF.

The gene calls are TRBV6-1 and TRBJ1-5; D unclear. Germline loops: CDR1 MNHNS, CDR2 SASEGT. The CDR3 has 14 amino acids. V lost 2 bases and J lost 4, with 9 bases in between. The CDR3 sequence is CASSEHGRNQPQHF. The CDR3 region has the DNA TGTGCCAGCAGTGAACACGGGAGAAATCAGCCCCAGCATTTT.

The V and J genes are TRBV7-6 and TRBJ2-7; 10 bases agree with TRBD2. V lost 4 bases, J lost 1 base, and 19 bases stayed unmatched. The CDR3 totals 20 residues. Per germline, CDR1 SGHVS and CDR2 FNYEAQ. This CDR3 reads CASSSSRGQSTSGKSYEQYF. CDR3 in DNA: TGTGCCAGCAGCTCTAGCCGGGGGCAGTCTACTAGCGGGAAATCCTACGAGCAGTACTTC.